The clone carrying this TCR beta chain was recorded at least ten times. This sample's TCRbeta library carried unique molecular identifier barcodes. TCRdb re-analysed the PCR reads in MiXCR, keeping a single row per CDR3 protein. The sample lists 350,000 to 400,000 distinct CDR3 sequences; about 20% were seen once. The V and J ends lost 7 bases and 11 bases, in that order; junction bases with no gene match: 15. Germline loops: CDR1 SQVTM, CDR2 ANQGSEA. The CDR3 runs 14 residues. The sample comes from a study of T-cell reconstitution after alpha-beta-depleted transplantation in children. The genes are TRBV29-1 and TRBJ2-4, with 9 bases matching TRBD1. Sequences were derived from PBMCs from the stem cell graft donor, sampled from the stem cell graft. This receptor was obtained from a human donor who donated a stem cell graft to a child with acute myeloid leukemia. The CDR3 nucleotides are TGCAGCGCTCGTCCGGGACAGGGACAGGACCTTCAGTACTTC. Its protein product is CSARPGQGQDLQYF.